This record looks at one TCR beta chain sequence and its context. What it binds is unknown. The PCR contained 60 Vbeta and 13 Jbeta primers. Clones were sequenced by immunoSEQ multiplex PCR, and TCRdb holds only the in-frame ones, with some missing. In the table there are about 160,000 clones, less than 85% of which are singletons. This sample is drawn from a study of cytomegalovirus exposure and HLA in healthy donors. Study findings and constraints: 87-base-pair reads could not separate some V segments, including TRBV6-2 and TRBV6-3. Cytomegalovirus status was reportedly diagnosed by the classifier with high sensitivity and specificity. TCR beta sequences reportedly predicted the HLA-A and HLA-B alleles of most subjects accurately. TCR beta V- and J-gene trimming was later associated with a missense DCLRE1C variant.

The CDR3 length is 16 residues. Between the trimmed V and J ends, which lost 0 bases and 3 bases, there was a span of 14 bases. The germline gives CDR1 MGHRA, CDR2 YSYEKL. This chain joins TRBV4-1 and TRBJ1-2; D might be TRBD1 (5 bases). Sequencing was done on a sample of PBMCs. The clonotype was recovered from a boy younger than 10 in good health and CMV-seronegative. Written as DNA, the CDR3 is TGCGCCAGCAGCCAAGATCCGACGGGACTCGACTATGGCTACACCTTC. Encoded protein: CASSQDPTGLDYGYTF.